A selection of T cell receptor beta chains follows, all from one sample in a study of neurological immune-mediated disorders. TCRdb reprocessed the 5' RACE reads with MiXCR, giving one entry per CDR3 protein. The sample includes tens of thousands of distinct CDR3 sequences, less than 5.5% of them seen just once. The specimen sequenced was PBMCs. These receptors were taken from a woman in her twenties or thirties with multiple sclerosis. The CDR3 runs from the conserved cysteine through the conserved F or W. D genes are given only for firm matches. Part of the rows lack a size; the others show once, few, many or a class for expanded clones.

>TRBJ2-5|TRBV20-1|many|.
TGCAGTGCTAGAGATCAGGGCTACGGATCACAAGAGACCCAGTACTTC
CSARDQGYGSQETQYF
>TRBJ2-1|TRBV20-1|many|TRBD2
TGCAGTGCTAGAGATATACTAGCGATTAATGAGCAGTTCTTC
CSARDILAINEQFF
>TRBJ2-1|TRBV6-2/TRBV6-3|many|.
TGTGCCAGCAGCCCCCAGGGCAATGAGCAGTTCTTC
CASSPQGNEQFF
>TRBJ1-2|TRBV15|many|.
TGTGCCACCAGCTCGACAGGTTCGGGGAACTATGGCTACACCTTC
CATSSTGSGNYGYTF
>TRBJ1-3|TRBV28|many|TRBD1
TGTGCCAGCAGTTCGGGACAGCGCTCTGGAAACACCATATATTTT
CASSSGQRSGNTIYF
>TRBJ2-6|TRBV6-2/TRBV6-3|many|.
TGTGCCAGCAGCGCCACTAGCTCTGGGGCCAACGTCCTGACTTTC
CASSATSSGANVLTF
>TRBJ2-6|TRBV10-1|many|.
TGCGCCAACGAACCGCACAGGGCTGGGGCCAACGTCCTGACTTTC
CANEPHRAGANVLTF
>TRBJ2-5|TRBV5-1|many|.
TGCGCCAGCAGCTTGAACGAAGGACTACAAGAGACCCAGTACTTC
CASSLNEGLQETQYF
>TRBJ2-1|TRBV5-6|many|TRBD1
TGTGCCAGCAGCGACACCGGGACAGGGAACCACAATGAGCAGTTCTTC
CASSDTGTGNHNEQFF
>TRBJ1-1|TRBV2|.|.
TGTGCCAGCACGTTACAGGAAAACACTGAAGCTTTCTTT
CASTLQENTEAFF
>TRBJ2-3|TRBV3-1|many|TRBD2
TGTGCCAGCAGCCCCCTAGCGGGAGGGGTTGCAGATACGCAGTATTTT
CASSPLAGGVADTQYF
>TRBJ2-7|TRBV2|few|.
TGTGCCAGCAGTGAACAGGGGTCATCAGGCGAGCAGTACTTC
CASSEQGSSGEQYF
>TRBJ1-1|TRBV20-1|.|.
TGCAGTGCTTTAGGAACTGAAGCTTTCTTT
CSALGTEAFF
>TRBJ2-1|TRBV5-1|few|TRBD2
TGCGCCAGCAGCTTGTATGGGACTAGCGGGGTGAGCTCCTACAATGAGCAGTTCTTC
CASSLYGTSGVSSYNEQFF
>TRBJ2-7|TRBV10-3|.|.
TGTGCCATCACGGGCGGGCAAACAGGGTACAATGAGCAGTACTTC
CAITGGQTGYNEQYF